Listed here are 5 T cell receptor beta chains from one sample, sequenced in a study of blood T cells in healthy people across ages. Then a second PCR, running about 6 to 11 cycles, was carried out with a sample-barcoded 5' primer and a J-beta primer mix. A single record per CDR3 protein comes from TCRdb applying MiXCR to the 5' RACE reads. The table lists hundreds of thousands of distinct CDR3 sequences, approximately 50% of them singletons. Sequencing was done on a sample of blood. The source of these receptors is an older woman in good health.

The chain employs TRBV28 and TRBJ2-5; TRBD1 matches 7 bases. This CDR3 comprises 13 residues. Trimming took 5 bases from V and 4 from J; bases not matched to a gene: 4. Germline CDR1 and CDR2: MDHEN and SYDVKM. In DNA form, the CDR3 reads TGTGCCAGCAGTAAACGACAGGGAGAGACCCAGTACTTC. Its protein is CASSKRQGETQYF.

This clonotype was detected only a few times. The J gene is TRBJ2-7, the V gene TRBV27; D perhaps matches TRBD1 (6 bases). The CDR3 spans 15 residues. V dropped 5 bases and J dropped 2 bases, with 16 bases sitting between them. The V gene's germline CDR1 is MNHEY and CDR2 SMNVEV (reference sequence). The CDR3: CASSRPPGHAYEQYF. In DNA, the CDR3 is TGTGCCAGCAGTCGGCCCCCGGGACACGCCTACGAGCAGTACTTC.

V gene TRBV7-2 combines with J gene TRBJ1-4; D not certain. Germline CDR1 is SGHTA and CDR2 is FQGNSA. The CDR3 totals 14 residues. V was pared by 5 bases and J by 6 bases, with 13 bases between. CDR3 nucleotide sequence: TGTGCCAGCAGCGGGCAGCGGAGCTATGAAAAACTGTTTTTT. This translates into CASSGQRSYEKLFF.

This chain links TRBV6-6 with TRBJ1-1, with TRBD1 identical over 11 bases. This CDR3 has 15 amino acids. After removal of 1 base from V and 3 bases from J, the junction contained 1 base not matched to a gene. Germline assignment: CDR1 MNHNY and CDR2 SVGAGI (reference sequence). The chain's CDR3 is CASSYWGQGDTEAFF. CDR3 DNA sequence: TGTGCCAGCAGTTACTGGGGACAGGGGGACACTGAAGCTTTCTTT.

This clonotype showed up just a few times. The chain combines TRBV5-1 with TRBJ1-1; D unclear. Germline CDR1 SGHRS, CDR2 YFSETQ. V was clipped by 3 bases and J by 2 bases, with 11 bases between them. This CDR3 has 14 residues. The CDR3 region is CASSYKDGNTEAFF. In DNA form, the CDR3 reads TGCGCCAGCAGCTACAAAGACGGCAACACTGAAGCTTTCTTT. Variable domain in full (rest from reference TRBV5-1 and TRBJ1-1): KAGVTQTPRYLIKTRGQQVTLSCSPISGHRSVSWYQQTPGQGLQFLFEYFSETQRNKGNFPGRFSGRQFSNSRSEMNVSTLELGDSALYLCASSYKDGNTEAFFGQGTRLTVV.